Sequencing of this T cell receptor (beta chain) was carried out in a study of CD4+ T cells in melanoma. Notes on the study in general: In melanoma, neoantigen-specific CD4+ T cells reportedly differed in differentiation state.

The germline gives CDR1 WNHNN, CDR2 SYGVQD (reference sequence). The CDR3 length is 18 residues. With V trimmed by 6 bases and J by 3 bases, 16 bases remained unmatched. Generated by immunoSEQ multiplex PCR, the TCRdb table keeps only in-frame clones and is missing some. The repertoire holds about 140,000 clones, with about nine tenths as singletons. A word on this clone: What it binds is not known.

The chain uses TRBV10-1 and TRBJ1-4, with 7 positions matching TRBD1. The source of this sequence is a human donor with melanoma. The DNA for the CDR3 is TGCGCCAGCAGCCAAAGTCAGGGGGGTGGGGCTGCTAATGAAAAACTGTTTTTT. As protein: CASSQSQGGGAANEKLFF.